The clone carrying this T cell receptor beta chain came up a few times. The antigen remains unidentified. Time point in this sample: week 11, during vaccination. Topical imiquimod was applied with each vaccine dose, which held 300 ug of mutant IDH1 20-mer peptide. The assay was immunoSEQ multiplex PCR, and TCRdb's table has in-frame clones only and misses some. The repertoire includes around 26,000 clones, 70% of them detected once, and about 11% sits in the top ten. This entry comes from a study of a mutant IDH1 vaccine in newly diagnosed glioma. As for the study in general: Eight vaccine doses were administered to patients at weeks 1, 3, 5, 7, 11, 15, 19 and 23.

Looked up from germline, CDR1 is SGHTA and CDR2 is FQGNSA. Trimming took 2 bases from V and 5 from J, leaving 10 bases between them. The CDR3 runs to 14 residues. V gene TRBV7-2 combines with J gene TRBJ2-1, with D hard to call. Material: peripheral blood mononuclear cells (PBMCs), obtained from a glioma patient whose treatment included an IDH1 peptide vaccine. The TCR sequence derives from a man between 18 and 29 years old with glioma. Some clones in this sample may be carry-over from other donors' samples. In nucleotides, the CDR3 is TGTGCCAGCAGCTTAAGAGAGAGAAACAATGAGCAGTTCTTC. The encoded protein is CASSLRERNNEQFF.